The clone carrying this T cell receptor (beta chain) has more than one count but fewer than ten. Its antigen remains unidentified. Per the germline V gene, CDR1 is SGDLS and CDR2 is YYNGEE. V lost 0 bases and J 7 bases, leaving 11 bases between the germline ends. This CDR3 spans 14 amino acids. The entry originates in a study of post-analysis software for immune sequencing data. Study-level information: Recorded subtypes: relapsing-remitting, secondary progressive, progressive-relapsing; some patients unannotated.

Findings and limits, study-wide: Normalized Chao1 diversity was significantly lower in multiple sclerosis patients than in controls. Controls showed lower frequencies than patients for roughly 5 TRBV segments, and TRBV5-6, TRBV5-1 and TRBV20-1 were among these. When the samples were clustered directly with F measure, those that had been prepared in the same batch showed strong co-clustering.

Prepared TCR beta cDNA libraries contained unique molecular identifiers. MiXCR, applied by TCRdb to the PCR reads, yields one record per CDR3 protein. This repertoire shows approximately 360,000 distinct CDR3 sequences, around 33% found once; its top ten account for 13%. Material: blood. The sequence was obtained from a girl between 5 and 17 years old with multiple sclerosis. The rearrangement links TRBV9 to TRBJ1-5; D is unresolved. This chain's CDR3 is CASSVDGERQPQHF. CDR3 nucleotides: TGTGCCAGCAGCGTAGATGGGGAAAGGCAGCCCCAGCATTTT.